This is a list of T cell receptor beta chains from one sample in a study of blood T cell repertoires in COVID-19. TCRdb keeps only in-frame clones here, not all; method: immunoSEQ multiplex PCR. The profile shows approximately 250,000 clones, nearly 90% of them singletons. The specimen was PBMCs or T cells enriched from blood (not recorded which). These receptor sequences come from a woman in her 30s who had recovered from COVID-19. Each CDR3 is given with its conserved first and last residue. D genes are given only for firm matches. The listing skips clone size in some rows; elsewhere it reads once, few, many or a size class.

j_gene | d_gene | len | abundance | v_gene | CDR3nt | CDR3aa
TRBJ2-3 | - | 14 | - | TRBV5-1 | TGCGCCAGCACGGGATATGCCGAGGCAGATACGCAGTATTTT | CASTGYAEADTQYF
TRBJ1-1 | - | 18 | - | TRBV18 | TGTGCCAGCTCACCGCTGGAAACAGGCCTAGACATGAACACTGAAGCTTTCTTT | CASSPLETGLDMNTEAFF
TRBJ2-4 | - | 20 | - | TRBV19 | TGTGCCAGTAGTATTTCGATCGGGAGTCGAGGGATGATAGCCAAAAACATTCAGTACTTC | CASSISIGSRGMIAKNIQYF
TRBJ2-7 | - | 13 | - | TRBV27 | TGTGCCAGCTCAATGACTAGTTTCTACGAGCAGTACTTC | CASSMTSFYEQYF
TRBJ1-2 | - | 14 | - | TRBV27 | TGTGCCACCCATACAGGGACGATAAAAAATGGCTACACCTTC | CATHTGTIKNGYTF
TRBJ1-1 | TRBD1 | 14 | - | TRBV27 | TGTGCCAGCAGCCCGGACAGGATGAACACTGAAGCTTTCTTT | CASSPDRMNTEAFF
TRBJ2-7 | - | 13 | - | TRBV29-1 | TGCAGCGTTGAATGGCGGGGTGGATTCGGGCAGTACTTC | CSVEWRGGFGQYF
TRBJ1-2 | - | 14 | - | TRBV28 | TGTGCCAGCAGTCCCACAGGGTACTTCTATGGCTACACCTTC | CASSPTGYFYGYTF
TRBJ2-7 | TRBD2 | 17 | - | TRBV4-1 | TGCGCCAGCAGCCTCCATGGACTAGCGGTTGGATACTACGAGCAGTACTTC | CASSLHGLAVGYYEQYF
TRBJ2-3 | TRBD2 | 21 | - | TRBV27 | TGTGCCAGCAGTTTATCGTTCCCTCAACTAGCGGGAGGGTCAAGCACAGATACGCAGTATTTT | CASSLSFPQLAGGSSTDTQYF
TRBJ2-1 | TRBD1 | 16 | - | TRBV4-1 | TGCGCCAGCAGCCACCGACAGGGGAGCTCCTACAATGAGCAGTTCTTC | CASSHRQGSSYNEQFF
TRBJ2-2 | - | 14 | - | TRBV7-9 | TGTGCCAGCAGACCGGCGTGGGAGGCCGGGGAGCTGTTTTTT | CASRPAWEAGELFF
TRBJ2-7 | - | 16 | - | TRBV30 | TGTGCCTGGAGTGTACGGCTGATCCAGACAATTGACGAGCAGTACTTC | CAWSVRLIQTIDEQYF
TRBJ1-1 | - | 13 | - | TRBV28 | TGTGCCAGCAGTCGCAGGGTAGTGACTGAAGCTTTCTTT | CASSRRVVTEAFF
TRBJ1-1 | - | 16 | - | TRBV10-3 | TGTGCCGCTCGTAAGGGGGTCGCGGGGGGAAGCACTGAAGCTTTCTTT | CAARKGVAGGSTEAFF
TRBJ2-2 | TRBD2 | 17 | - | TRBV2 | TGTGCCAGCAGTGAAGTGCCGGGACTAGCGTACACCGGGGAGCTGTTTTTT | CASSEVPGLAYTGELFF
TRBJ2-7 | - | 16 | few | TRBV4-1 | TGCGCCAGCAGCCAAGGGGTACAGCGGACAGTGGACGAGCAGTACTTC | CASSQGVQRTVDEQYF
TRBJ1-4 | - | 11 | - | TRBV6-6 | TGTGCCAGCAGTTACCAGGACTTACTGTTTTTT | CASSYQDLLFF
TRBJ2-7 | TRBD1 | 13 | once | TRBV19 | TGTGCCAGTAGTTCAGGGACAGGGGACGAGCAGTACTTC | CASSSGTGDEQYF
TRBJ2-7 | - | 16 | few | TRBV7-2 | TGTGCCAGCAGCTCCCGAGTAGCAAGCTTATTCTACGAGCAGTACTTC | CASSSRVASLFYEQYF
TRBJ2-7 | - | 12 | - | TRBV29-1 | TGCAGCGTTGAAGGTCAGGGTTACGAGCAGTACTTC | CSVEGQGYEQYF
TRBJ1-1 | TRBD1 | 15 | - | TRBV5-4 | TGTGCCAGCAGCTTTCCGGGACAGGGGCGGACTGAAGCTTTCTTT | CASSFPGQGRTEAFF
TRBJ1-1 | TRBD1 | 14 | - | TRBV27 | TGTGCCAGCAGTCCCCTGACAGGGGATACTGAAGCTTTCTTT | CASSPLTGDTEAFF
TRBJ2-6 | TRBD1 | 20 | - | TRBV9 | TGTGCCAGCAGCGTAAACCTCGGGGACAGGGAATTCTCTGGGGCCAACGTCCTGACTTTC | CASSVNLGDREFSGANVLTF
TRBJ2-7 | TRBD2 | 14 | - | TRBV28 | TGTGCCAGCAGTTTCCAGCGGGGGGTCTACGAGCAGTACTTC | CASSFQRGVYEQYF
TRBJ1-2 | - | 15 | - | TRBV6-6 | TGTGCCAGCACCAATTCGACAGGTCAGTGGGATGGCTACACCTTC | CASTNSTGQWDGYTF
TRBJ1-3 | - | 14 | few | TRBV4-3 | TGCGCCAGCAGCCAAGAGGAGGGAAGAAACACCATATATTTT | CASSQEEGRNTIYF
TRBJ2-5 | - | 15 | - | TRBV7-2 | TGTGCCAGCAGCATTCGGAGAATGTCCCAAGAGACCCAGTACTTC | CASSIRRMSQETQYF
TRBJ2-7 | TRBD2 | 17 | - | TRBV5-1 | TGCGCCAGCAGCTTGGGGGCTAGCGGGGATTGGGTAGGCGAGCAGTACTTC | CASSLGASGDWVGEQYF
TRBJ2-3 | - | 14 | - | TRBV11-2 | TGTGCCAGCAGCCCCGGACGCCCACAGGGTCTACGGTATTTT | CASSPGRPQGLRYF
TRBJ2-3 | TRBD1 | 21 | once | TRBV9 | TGTGCCAGCAGCGGAGGGCGGTCGGGGACAGGGTATAGAGGGCACACAGATACGCAGTATTTT | CASSGGRSGTGYRGHTDTQYF
TRBJ2-2 | TRBD2 | 19 | - | TRBV10-3 | TGTGCCATCAGTGATTTCATGACTAGCGGGAGTCCGAACACCGGGGAGCTGTTTTTT | CAISDFMTSGSPNTGELFF
TRBJ1-5 | TRBD1 | 18 | - | TRBV19 | TGTGCCAGTAGTATTCCAACAGGGGAGGCTCGTAGCAATCAGCCCCAGCATTTT | CASSIPTGEARSNQPQHF
TRBJ2-1 | TRBD2 | 16 | - | TRBV5-4 | TGTGCCAGCAGCTCGGGACTATTGACCTCCTACAATGAGCAGTTCTTC | CASSSGLLTSYNEQFF
TRBJ1-2 | - | 19 | - | TRBV5-4 | TGTGCCAGCAGCCTAAGGGTTCCAGCTAGGTCCGGGGGAAACTATGGCTACACCTTC | CASSLRVPARSGGNYGYTF
TRBJ2-7 | TRBD2 | 16 | - | TRBV3-1/TRBV3-2 | TGTGCCAGCAGCCAACCCCCCGGGAGGAGGCCACTCGGGCAGTACTTC | CASSQPPGRRPLGQYF
TRBJ2-5 | TRBD1 | 15 | - | TRBV14 | TGTGCCAGCAGCCACTTGGACAGGGCCAGGGAGACCCAGTACTTC | CASSHLDRARETQYF
TRBJ2-1 | - | 15 | few | TRBV5-4 | TGTGCCAGCAGCCTCGGAGGGGGCGCATTCAATGAGCAGTTCTTC | CASSLGGGAFNEQFF
TRBJ1-6 | - | 14 | - | TRBV28 | TGTGCCAGCAGTTACGTACAGGTTGAATCACCCCTCCACTTT | CASSYVQVESPLHF
TRBJ1-2 | - | 10 | - | TRBV20-1 | TGCAGTGCCCTAGAGTATGGCTACACCTTC | CSALEYGYTF
TRBJ2-3 | - | 16 | - | TRBV7-9 | TGTGCCAGCAGCTTGGATGGATTCGGGGACTCCTATACGCAGTATTTT | CASSLDGFGDSYTQYF
TRBJ1-6 | - | 12 | - | TRBV5-6 | TGTGCCAGCGGCAAAGAGGGAGGGGCCCTCCACTTT | CASGKEGGALHF
TRBJ2-5 | TRBD2 | 20 | few | TRBV3-1/TRBV3-2 | TGTGCCAGCAGCCAAGGCCTCGGGACTAGCGGGAGGTTTTTCCGGGAGACCCAGTACTTC | CASSQGLGTSGRFFRETQYF
TRBJ1-4 | - | 16 | - | TRBV7-6 | TGTGCCAGCAGCTTAGCGCCGGTTGCAACTAATGAAAAACTGTTTTTT | CASSLAPVATNEKLFF
TRBJ2-7 | - | 12 | - | TRBV29-1 | TGCAGCGTTGAGGACAAGCCCTACGAGCAGTACTTC | CSVEDKPYEQYF
TRBJ2-3 | TRBD2 | 18 | - | TRBV7-2 | TGTGCCAGCAGCCTTATAGGGGTAGCGGGGGGGCCCACAGATACGCAGTATTTT | CASSLIGVAGGPTDTQYF
TRBJ1-4 | - | 14 | - | TRBV9 | TGTGCCAGCAGCGTAGGGCAGGTAAATGAAAAACTGTTTTTT | CASSVGQVNEKLFF
TRBJ2-6 | - | 17 | - | TRBV2 | TGTGCCAGCAGCGTACGCGTCCTCATCTCTGGGGCCAACGTCCTGACTTTC | CASSVRVLISGANVLTF
TRBJ2-3 | - | 11 | once | TRBV7-2 | TGTGCCAGCAGCCGGTATGATACGCAGTATTTT | CASSRYDTQYF
TRBJ1-3 | - | 17 | - | TRBV7-6 | TGTGCCAGCAGCTTAGAGGTGACTCCTTTCTCTGGAAACACCATATATTTT | CASSLEVTPFSGNTIYF
TRBJ2-7 | TRBD2 | 15 | - | TRBV27 | TGTGCCAGCAGTGAGCGGGGACGGCTGACTTACGAGCAGTACTTC | CASSERGRLTYEQYF
TRBJ2-1 | - | 12 | - | TRBV4-1 | TGCGCCAGCAGCCAAGGGGGAGGTGAGCAGTTCTTC | CASSQGGGEQFF
TRBJ1-2 | - | 14 | - | TRBV3-1/TRBV3-2 | TGTGCCAGCAGCCAAGATACAGCCAACTATGGCTACACCTTC | CASSQDTANYGYTF
TRBJ2-5 | - | 13 | - | TRBV29-1 | TGCAGCGTTGGGTGGAGGGGCCAAGAGACCCAGTACTTC | CSVGWRGQETQYF
TRBJ1-1 | - | 11 | - | TRBV10-3 | TGTGCCATCCGCGGCAACACTGAAGCTTTCTTT | CAIRGNTEAFF
TRBJ2-5 | - | 13 | - | TRBV18 | TGTGCCAGCTCACTAGGGAGCCAAGAGACCCAGTACTTC | CASSLGSQETQYF
TRBJ2-7 | TRBD1 | 16 | - | TRBV9 | TGTGCCAGCAGCGTGTCGGACAGGGCCCAGGGGTGGGAGCAGTACTTC | CASSVSDRAQGWEQYF